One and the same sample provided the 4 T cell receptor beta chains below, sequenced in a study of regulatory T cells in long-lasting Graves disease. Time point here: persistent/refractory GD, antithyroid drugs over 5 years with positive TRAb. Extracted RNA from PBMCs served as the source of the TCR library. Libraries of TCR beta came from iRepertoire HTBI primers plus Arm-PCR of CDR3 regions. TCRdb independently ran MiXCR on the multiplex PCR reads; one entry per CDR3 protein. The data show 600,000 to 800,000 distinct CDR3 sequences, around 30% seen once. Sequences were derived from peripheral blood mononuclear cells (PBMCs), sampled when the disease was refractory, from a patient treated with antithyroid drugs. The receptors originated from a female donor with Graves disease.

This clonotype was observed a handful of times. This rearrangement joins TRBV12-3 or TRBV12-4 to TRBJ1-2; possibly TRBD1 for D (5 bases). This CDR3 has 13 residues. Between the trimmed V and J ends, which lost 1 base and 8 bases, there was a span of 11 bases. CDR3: CASSLGQGKGYTF. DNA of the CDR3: TGTGCCAGCAGTTTAGGGCAGGGAAAAGGCTACACCTTC.

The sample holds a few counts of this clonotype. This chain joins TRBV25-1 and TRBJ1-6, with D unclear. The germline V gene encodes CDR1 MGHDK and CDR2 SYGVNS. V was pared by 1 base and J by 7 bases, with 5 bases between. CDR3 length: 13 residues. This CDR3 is CASSESGNSPLHF. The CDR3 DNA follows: TGTGCCAGCAGTGAATCTGGGAATTCACCCCTCCACTTT. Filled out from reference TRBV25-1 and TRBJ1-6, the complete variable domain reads EADIYQTPRYLVIGTGKKITLECSQTMGHDKMYWYQQDPGMELHLIHYSYGVNSTEKGDLSSESTVSRIRTEHFPLTLESARPSHTSQYLCASSESGNSPLHFGNGTRLTVT.

CDR3 nucleotides: TGCAGTGCTAGACCTATTGGGGGGGGTAGCAATCAGCCCCAGCATTTT. Translated, it gives CSARPIGGGSNQPQHF. The chain has TRBV20-1 and TRBJ1-5; D is possibly TRBD1 (5 bases). V lost 2 bases, J lost 0 bases, and 14 bases lay in between. CDR1 and CDR2 from the germline V gene are DFQATT and SNEGSKA (reference sequence). The CDR3 has 16 amino acids.

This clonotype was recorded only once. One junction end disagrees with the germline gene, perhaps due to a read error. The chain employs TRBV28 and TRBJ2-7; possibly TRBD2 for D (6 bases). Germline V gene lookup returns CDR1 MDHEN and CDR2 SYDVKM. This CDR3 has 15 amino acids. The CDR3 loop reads CTSSTIRDPEGEQYF. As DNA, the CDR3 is TGTACCAGCAGTACCATCCGGGACCCGGAGGGCGAGCAGTACTTC. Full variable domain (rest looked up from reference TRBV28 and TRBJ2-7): DVKVTQSSRYLVKRTGEKVFLECVQDMDHENMFWYRQDPGLGLRLIYFSYDVKMKEKGDIPEGYSVSREKKERFSLILESASTNQTSMYLCTSSTIRDPEGEQYFGPGTRLTVT.